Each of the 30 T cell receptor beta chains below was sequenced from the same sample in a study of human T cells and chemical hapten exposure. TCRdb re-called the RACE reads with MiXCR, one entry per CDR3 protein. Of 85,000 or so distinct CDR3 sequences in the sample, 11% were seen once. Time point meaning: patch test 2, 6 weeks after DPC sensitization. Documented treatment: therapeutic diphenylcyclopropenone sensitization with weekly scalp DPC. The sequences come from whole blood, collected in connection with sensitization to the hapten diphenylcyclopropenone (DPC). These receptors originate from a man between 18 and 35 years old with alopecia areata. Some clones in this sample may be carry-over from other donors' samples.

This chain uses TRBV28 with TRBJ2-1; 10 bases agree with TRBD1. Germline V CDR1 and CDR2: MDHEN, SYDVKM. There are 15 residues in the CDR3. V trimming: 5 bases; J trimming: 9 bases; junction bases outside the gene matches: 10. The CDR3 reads CASSLSGQGSAEQFF. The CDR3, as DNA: TGTGCCAGCAGTCTCTCGGGACAGGGGTCGGCTGAGCAGTTCTTC.

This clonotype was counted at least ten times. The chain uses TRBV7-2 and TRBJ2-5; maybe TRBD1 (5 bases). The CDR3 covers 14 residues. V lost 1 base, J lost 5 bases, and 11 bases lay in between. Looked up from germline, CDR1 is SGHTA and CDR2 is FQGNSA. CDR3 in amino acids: CASSLGGARETQYF. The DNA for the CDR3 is TGTGCCAGCAGCTTAGGGGGCGCTCGGGAGACCCAGTACTTC.

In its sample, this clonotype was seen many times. This chain's CDR3 is CASSPDRVGAENEKLFF. In DNA, the CDR3 is TGTGCCAGCAGCCCAGATAGGGTAGGGGCTGAAAATGAAAAACTGTTTTTT. V and J are TRBV3-1 and TRBJ1-4, with a tentative D call TRBD1 (5 bases). Trimming cost V 4 bases and J 5 bases, with 20 bases left between them. This CDR3 is built from 17 residues. CDR1 LGHDT and CDR2 YNNKEL come from the germline V gene (reference sequence).

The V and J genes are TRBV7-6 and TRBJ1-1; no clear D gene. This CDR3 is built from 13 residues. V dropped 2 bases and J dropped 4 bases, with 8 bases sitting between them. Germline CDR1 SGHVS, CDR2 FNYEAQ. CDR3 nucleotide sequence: TGTGCCAGCAGCTTACCCCGAAGCACTGAAGCTTTCTTT. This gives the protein CASSLPRSTEAFF.

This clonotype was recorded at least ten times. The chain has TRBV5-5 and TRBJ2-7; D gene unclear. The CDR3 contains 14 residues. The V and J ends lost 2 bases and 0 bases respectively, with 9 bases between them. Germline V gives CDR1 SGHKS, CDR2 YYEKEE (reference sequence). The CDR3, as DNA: TGTGCCAGCAGCTTCCTGACACACTCCTACGAGCAGTACTTC. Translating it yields CASSFLTHSYEQYF.

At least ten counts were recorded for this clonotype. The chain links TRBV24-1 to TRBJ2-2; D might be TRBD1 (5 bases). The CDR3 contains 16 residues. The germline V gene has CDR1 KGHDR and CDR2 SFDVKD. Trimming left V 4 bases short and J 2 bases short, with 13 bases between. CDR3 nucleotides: TGTGCCACCAGTGACCCTTCGACAGTAAACACCGGGGAGCTGTTTTTT. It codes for CATSDPSTVNTGELFF.

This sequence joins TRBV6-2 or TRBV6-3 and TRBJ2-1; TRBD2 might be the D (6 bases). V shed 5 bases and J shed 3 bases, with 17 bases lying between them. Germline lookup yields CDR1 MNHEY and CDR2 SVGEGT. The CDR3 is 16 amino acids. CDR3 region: CASSQPRRGLYNEQFF. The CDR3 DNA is TGTGCCAGCAGTCAACCCAGGCGGGGTCTCTACAATGAGCAGTTCTTC.

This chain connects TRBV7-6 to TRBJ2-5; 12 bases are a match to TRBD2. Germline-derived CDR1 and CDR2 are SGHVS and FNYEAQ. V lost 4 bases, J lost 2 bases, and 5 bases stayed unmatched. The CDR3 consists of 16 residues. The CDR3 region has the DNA TGTGCCAGCAGCTCCTGGACTAGCGGGGCACAAGAGACCCAGTACTTC. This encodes CASSSWTSGAQETQYF.

In DNA form, the CDR3 reads TGCGCCAGCAGCCAAGCTCCTTCCGACAGATACGAGCAGTACTTC. Its translation is CASSQAPSDRYEQYF. The chain combines TRBV4-3 with TRBJ2-7, with TRBD1 as a possible D gene (5 bases). Germline V CDR1 and CDR2: LGHNA, YSLEER. The ends were cut back, 1 base at V and 4 bases at J, with 14 bases in the middle. The CDR3 is 15 amino acids.

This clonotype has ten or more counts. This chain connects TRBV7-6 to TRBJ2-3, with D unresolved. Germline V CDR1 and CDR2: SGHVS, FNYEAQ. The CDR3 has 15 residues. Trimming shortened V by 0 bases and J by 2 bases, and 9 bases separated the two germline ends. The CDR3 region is CASSLAVGNTDTQYF. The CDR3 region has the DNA TGTGCCAGCAGCTTAGCTGTGGGGAACACAGATACGCAGTATTTT.

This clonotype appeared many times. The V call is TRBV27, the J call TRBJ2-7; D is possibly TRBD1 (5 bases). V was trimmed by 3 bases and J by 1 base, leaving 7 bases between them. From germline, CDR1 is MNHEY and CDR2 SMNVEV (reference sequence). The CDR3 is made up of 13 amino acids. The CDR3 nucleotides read TGTGCCAGCAGTTTTGGGGCGTCCTACGAGCAGTACGTC. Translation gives CASSFGASYEQYV.

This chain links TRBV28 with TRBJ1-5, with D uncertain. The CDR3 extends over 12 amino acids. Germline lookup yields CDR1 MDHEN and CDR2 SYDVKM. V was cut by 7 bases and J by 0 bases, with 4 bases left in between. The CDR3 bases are TGTGCCAGCACCTCTAGCAATCAGCCCCAGCATTTT. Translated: CASTSSNQPQHF.

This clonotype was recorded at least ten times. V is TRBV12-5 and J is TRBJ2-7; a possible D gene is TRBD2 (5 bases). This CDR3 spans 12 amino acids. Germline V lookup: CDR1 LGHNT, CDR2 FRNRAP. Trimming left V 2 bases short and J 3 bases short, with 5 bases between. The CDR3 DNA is TGTGCTAGTGGTTTGAGCGGCTACGAGCAGTACGTC. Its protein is CASGLSGYEQYV.

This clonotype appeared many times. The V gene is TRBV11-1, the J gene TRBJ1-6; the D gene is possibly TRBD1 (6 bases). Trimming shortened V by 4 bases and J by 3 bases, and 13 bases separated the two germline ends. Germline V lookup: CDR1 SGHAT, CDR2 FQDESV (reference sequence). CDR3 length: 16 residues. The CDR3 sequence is CASSSDPGHYNSPLHF. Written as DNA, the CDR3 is TGTGCCAGCAGCTCAGATCCGGGACACTATAATTCACCCCTCCACTTT.

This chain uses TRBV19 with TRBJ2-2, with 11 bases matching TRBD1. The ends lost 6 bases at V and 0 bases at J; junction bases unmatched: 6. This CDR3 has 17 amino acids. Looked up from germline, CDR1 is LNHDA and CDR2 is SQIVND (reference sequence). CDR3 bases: TGTGCCAGTAGAAGGACAGGGGGCTTCGCGAACACCGGGGAGCTGTTTTTT. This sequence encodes CASRRTGGFANTGELFF.

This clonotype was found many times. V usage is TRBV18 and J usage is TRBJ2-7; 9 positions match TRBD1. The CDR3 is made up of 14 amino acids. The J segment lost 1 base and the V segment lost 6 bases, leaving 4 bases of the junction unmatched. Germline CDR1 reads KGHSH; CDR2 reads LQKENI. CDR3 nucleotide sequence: TGTGCCAGCTCCCGGACAGGGGAGTCCTACGAGCAGTACTTC. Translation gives CASSRTGESYEQYF.

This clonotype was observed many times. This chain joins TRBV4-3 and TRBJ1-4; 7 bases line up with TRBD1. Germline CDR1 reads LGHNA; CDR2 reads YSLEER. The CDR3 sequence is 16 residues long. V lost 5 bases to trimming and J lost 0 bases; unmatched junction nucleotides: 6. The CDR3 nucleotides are TGCGCCAGCAGCGTACAGGGGAGCGCAACTAATGAAAAACTGTTTTTT. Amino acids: CASSVQGSATNEKLFF.

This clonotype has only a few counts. For the CDR3, the DNA is TGTGCCAGCAGGGACAGGGTCGGAGATACGCAGTATTTT. It encodes CASRDRVGDTQYF. The gene calls are TRBV6-6 and TRBJ2-3, with 8 bases identical to TRBD1. From germline, CDR1 is MNHNY and CDR2 SVGAGI (reference sequence). This CDR3 is built from 13 residues. V shed 6 bases and J 5 bases; nucleotides not matched to a gene: 4.

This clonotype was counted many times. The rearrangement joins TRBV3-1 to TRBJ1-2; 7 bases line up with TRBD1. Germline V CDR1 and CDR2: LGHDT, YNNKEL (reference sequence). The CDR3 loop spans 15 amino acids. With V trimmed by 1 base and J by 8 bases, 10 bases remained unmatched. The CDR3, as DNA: TGTGCCAGCAGCCAAGGGGCCAGGGGGAGCTCGGGCTACACCTTC. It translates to CASSQGARGSSGYTF.

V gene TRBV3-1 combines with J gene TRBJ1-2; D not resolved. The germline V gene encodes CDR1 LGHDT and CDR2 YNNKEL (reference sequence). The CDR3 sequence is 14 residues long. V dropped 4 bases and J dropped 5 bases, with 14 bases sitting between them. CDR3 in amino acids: CASSPEESVYGYTF. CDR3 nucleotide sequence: TGTGCCAGCAGCCCCGAAGAATCAGTTTATGGCTACACCTTC.

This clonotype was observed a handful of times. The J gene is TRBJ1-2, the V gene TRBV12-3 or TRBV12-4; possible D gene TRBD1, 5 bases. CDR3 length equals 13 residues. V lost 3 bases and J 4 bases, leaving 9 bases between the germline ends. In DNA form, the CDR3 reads TGTGCCAGCAGTTTCCAGGGTGTCTATGGCTACACCTTC. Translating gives CASSFQGVYGYTF.

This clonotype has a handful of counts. The CDR3 protein is CSVRRQGGTKNIQYF. CDR3 coding DNA: TGCAGCGTTAGGAGACAGGGGGGGACCAAAAACATTCAGTACTTC. V and J are TRBV29-1 and TRBJ2-4, with 9 bases matching TRBD1. CDR1 and CDR2 (germline): SQVTM, ANQGSEA. This CDR3 is built from 15 residues. V gave up 5 bases and J gave up 2 bases; unmatched junction bases: 7.

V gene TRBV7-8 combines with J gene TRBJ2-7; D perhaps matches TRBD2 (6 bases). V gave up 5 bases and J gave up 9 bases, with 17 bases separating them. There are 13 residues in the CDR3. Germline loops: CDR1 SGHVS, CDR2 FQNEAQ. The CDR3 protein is CASSPNVVGGQYF. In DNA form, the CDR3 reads TGTGCCAGCAGCCCCAACGTAGTCGGGGGGCAGTACTTC.

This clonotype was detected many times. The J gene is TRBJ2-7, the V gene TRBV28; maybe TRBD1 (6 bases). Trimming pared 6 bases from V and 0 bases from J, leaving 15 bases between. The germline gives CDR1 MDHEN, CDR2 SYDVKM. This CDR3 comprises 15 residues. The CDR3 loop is CASSQTGSSSYEQYF. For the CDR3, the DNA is TGTGCCAGCAGCCAAACAGGGTCAAGCTCCTACGAGCAGTACTTC. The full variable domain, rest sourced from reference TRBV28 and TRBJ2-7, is DVKVTQSSRYLVKRTGEKVFLECVQDMDHENMFWYRQDPGLGLRLIYFSYDVKMKEKGDIPEGYSVSREKKERFSLILESASTNQTSMYLCASSQTGSSSYEQYFGPGTRLTVT.

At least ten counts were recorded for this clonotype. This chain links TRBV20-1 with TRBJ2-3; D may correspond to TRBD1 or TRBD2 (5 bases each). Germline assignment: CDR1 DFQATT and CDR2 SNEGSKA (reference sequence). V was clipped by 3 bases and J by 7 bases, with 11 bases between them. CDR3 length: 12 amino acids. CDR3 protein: CSASWDQYTQYF. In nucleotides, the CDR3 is TGCAGTGCTAGTTGGGACCAGTATACGCAGTATTTT.

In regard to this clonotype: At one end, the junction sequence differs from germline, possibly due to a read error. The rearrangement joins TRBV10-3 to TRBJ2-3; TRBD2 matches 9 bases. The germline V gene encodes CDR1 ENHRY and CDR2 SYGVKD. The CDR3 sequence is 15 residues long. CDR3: CATSETSGYTDTQYF. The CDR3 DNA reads TGTGCCACCAGTGAGACTAGCGGATACACAGATACGCAGTATTTT.

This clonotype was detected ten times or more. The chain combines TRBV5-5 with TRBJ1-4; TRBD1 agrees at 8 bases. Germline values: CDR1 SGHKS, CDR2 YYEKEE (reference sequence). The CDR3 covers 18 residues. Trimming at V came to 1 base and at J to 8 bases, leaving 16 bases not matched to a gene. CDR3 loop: CASSLSLDRASFREKLFF. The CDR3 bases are TGTGCCAGCAGCTTGTCTTTGGACAGGGCTTCGTTTCGGGAAAAACTGTTTTTT. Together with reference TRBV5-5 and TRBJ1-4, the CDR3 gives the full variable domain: DAGVTQSPTHLIKTRGQQVTLRCSPISGHKSVSWYQQVLGQGPQFIFQYYEKEERGRGNFPDRFSARQFPNYSSELNVNALLLGDSALYLCASSLSLDRASFREKLFFGSGTQLSVL.

The CDR3 nucleotides are TGCAGCGTCCAAAACAGGGGGACCGGGGAGCTGTTTTTT. This gives the protein CSVQNRGTGELFF. This chain joins TRBV29-1 and TRBJ2-2; 8 bases agree with TRBD1. V shed 6 bases and J 5 bases; nucleotides not matched to a gene: 5. CDR1 SQVTM and CDR2 ANQGSEA come from the germline V gene. This CDR3 comprises 13 residues.

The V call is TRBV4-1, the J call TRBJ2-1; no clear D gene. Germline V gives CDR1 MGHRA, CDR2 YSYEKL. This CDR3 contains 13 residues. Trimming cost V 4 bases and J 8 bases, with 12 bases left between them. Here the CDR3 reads CASSRYRADEQFF. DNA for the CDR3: TGCGCCAGCAGCCGATATAGGGCGGATGAGCAGTTCTTC.

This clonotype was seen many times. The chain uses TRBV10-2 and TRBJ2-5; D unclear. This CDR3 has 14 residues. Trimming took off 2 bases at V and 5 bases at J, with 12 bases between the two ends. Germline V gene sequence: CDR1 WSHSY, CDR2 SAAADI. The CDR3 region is CASSERVSPETQYF. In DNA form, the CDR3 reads TGCGCCAGCAGTGAGAGGGTTAGCCCGGAGACCCAGTACTTC.